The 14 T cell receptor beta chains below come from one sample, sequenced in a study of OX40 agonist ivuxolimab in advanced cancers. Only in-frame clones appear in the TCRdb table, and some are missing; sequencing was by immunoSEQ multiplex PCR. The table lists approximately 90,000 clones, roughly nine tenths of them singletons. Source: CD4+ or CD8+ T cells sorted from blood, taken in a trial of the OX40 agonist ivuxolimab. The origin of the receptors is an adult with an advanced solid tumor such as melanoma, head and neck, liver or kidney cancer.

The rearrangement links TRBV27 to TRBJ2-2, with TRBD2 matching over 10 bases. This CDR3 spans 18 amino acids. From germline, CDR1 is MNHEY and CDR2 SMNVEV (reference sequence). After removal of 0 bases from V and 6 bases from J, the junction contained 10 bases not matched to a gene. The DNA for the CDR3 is TGTGCCAGCAGTTTATCCATCCCCGGGACTAGCGTAGCCGGGGAGCTGTTTTTT. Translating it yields CASSLSIPGTSVAGELFF.

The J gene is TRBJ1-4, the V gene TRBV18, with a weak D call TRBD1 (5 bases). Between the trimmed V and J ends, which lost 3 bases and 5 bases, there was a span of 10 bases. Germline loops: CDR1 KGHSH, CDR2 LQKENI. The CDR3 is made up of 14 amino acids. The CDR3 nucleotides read TGTGCCAGCTCACCGGCAGGGTTGAATGAAAAACTGTTTTTT. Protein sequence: CASSPAGLNEKLFF.

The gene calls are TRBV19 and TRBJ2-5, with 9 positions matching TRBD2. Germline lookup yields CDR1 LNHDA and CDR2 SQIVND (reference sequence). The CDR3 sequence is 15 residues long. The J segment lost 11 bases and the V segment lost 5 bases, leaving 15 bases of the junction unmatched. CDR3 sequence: CASSVVAGVKNEQYF. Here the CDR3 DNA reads TGTGCCAGTAGTGTGGTAGCGGGAGTGAAAAATGAGCAGTACTTC. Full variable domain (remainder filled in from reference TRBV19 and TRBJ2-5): DGGITQSPKYLFRKEGQNVTLSCEQNLNHDAMYWYRQDPGQGLRLIYYSQIVNDFQKGDIAEGYSVSREKKESFPLTVTSAQKNPTAFYLCASSVVAGVKNEQYFGPGTRLLVL.

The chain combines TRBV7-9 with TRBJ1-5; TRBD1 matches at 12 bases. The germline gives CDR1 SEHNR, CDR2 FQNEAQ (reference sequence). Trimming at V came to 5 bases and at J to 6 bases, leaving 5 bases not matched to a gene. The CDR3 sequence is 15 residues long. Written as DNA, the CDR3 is TGTGCCAGCAGCAGGGGGACAGGGGGCTTTCAGCCCCAGCATTTT. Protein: CASSRGTGGFQPQHF.

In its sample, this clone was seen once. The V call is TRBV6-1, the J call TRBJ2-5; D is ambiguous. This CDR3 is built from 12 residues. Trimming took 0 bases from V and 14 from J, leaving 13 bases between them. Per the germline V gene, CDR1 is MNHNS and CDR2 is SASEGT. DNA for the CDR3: TGTGCCAGCAGTGAAGCGGTATGGCCGCTCTACTTC. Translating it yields CASSEAVWPLYF.

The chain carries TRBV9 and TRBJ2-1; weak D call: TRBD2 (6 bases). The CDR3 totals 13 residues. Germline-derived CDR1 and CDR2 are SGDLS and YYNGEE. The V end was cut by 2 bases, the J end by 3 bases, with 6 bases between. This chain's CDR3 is CASSVSGYNEQFF. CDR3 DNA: TGTGCCAGCAGCGTTAGCGGCTACAATGAGCAGTTCTTC.

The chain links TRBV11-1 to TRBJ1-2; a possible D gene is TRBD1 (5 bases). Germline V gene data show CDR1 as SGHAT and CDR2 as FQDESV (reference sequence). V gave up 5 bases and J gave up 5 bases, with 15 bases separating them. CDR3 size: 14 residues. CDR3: CASSPTGFGYGYTF. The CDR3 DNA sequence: TGTGCCAGCAGCCCTACAGGCTTTGGATATGGCTACACCTTC. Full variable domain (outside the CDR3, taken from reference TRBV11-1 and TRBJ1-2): EAEVAQSPRYKITEKSQAVAFWCDPISGHATLYWYRQILGQGPELLVQFQDESVVDDSQLPKDRFSAERLKGVDSTLKIQPAELGDSAMYLCASSPTGFGYGYTFGSGTRLTVV.

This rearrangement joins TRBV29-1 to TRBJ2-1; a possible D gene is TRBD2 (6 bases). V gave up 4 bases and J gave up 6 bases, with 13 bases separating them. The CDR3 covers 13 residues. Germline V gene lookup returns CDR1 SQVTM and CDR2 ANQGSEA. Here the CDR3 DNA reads TGCAGCGTTGGACTAGACGTAGTCAATGAGCAGTTCTTC. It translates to CSVGLDVVNEQFF.

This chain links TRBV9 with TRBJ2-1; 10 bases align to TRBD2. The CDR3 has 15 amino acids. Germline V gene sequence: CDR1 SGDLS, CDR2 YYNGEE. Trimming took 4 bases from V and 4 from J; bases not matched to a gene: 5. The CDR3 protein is CASSSGLADYNEQFF. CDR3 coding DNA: TGTGCCAGCAGCTCAGGACTAGCGGATTACAATGAGCAGTTCTTC.

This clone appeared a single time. The CDR3 coding sequence is TGTGCCAGCAGCTTAGGGGCGGGCGAGTTAGGACTAGCGGCCAATGAGCAGTTCTTC. It yields the protein CASSLGAGELGLAANEQFF. The chain recombines TRBV13 with TRBJ2-1; the match to TRBD2 covers 10 bases. Germline loops: CDR1 PRHDT, CDR2 FYEKMQ (reference sequence). Unmatched junction bases numbered 14, after V lost 0 bases and J lost 6 bases. This CDR3 is 19 amino acids long.

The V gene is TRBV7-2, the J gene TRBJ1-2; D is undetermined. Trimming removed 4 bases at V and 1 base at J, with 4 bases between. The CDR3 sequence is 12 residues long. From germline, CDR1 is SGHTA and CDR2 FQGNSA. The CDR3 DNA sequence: TGTGCCAGCAGCTGGGGTAACTATGGCTACACCTTC. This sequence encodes CASSWGNYGYTF.

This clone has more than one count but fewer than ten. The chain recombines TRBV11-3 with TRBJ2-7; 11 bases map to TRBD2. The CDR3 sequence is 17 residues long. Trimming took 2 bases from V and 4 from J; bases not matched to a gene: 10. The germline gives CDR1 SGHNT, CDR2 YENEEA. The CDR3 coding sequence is TGTGCCAGCAGCTTATACTCCTCGGGACTAGCGGTTTACGAGCAGTACTTC. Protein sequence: CASSLYSSGLAVYEQYF.

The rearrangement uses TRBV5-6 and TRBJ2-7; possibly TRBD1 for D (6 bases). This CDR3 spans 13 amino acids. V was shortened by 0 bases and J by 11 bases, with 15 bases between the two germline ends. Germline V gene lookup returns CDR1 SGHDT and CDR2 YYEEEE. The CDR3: CASSLGDTSREYF. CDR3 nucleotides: TGTGCCAGCAGCTTGGGGGACACCTCACGGGAGTACTTC.

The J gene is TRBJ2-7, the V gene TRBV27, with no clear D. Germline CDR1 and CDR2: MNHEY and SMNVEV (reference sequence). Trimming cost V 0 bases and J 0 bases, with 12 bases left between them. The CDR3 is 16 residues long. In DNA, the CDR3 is TGTGCCAGCAGTTTATCGGGCAGGACCCTCTCCTACGAGCAGTACTTC. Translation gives CASSLSGRTLSYEQYF.